This is a list of T cell receptor beta chains from one sample in a study of Graves' ophthalmopathy and Graves' hyperthyroidism. TCRdb fed the multiplex PCR reads into MiXCR, producing one record per CDR3 protein. The sample carries 300,000 to 450,000 distinct CDR3 sequences, 17% recorded once. Sequencing used peripheral blood. The receptors stem from an adult woman with stable Graves' hyperthyroidism. Both conserved end residues are part of each CDR3. Fields, in order: J gene, V gene, CDR3 protein.

TRBJ2-2,TRBV4-2,CASGGGATGELFF
TRBJ1-2,TRBV6-1,CASRNRGSNNYGYTF
TRBJ2-7,TRBV10-3,CAIRETGESYEQYF
TRBJ2-7,TRBV7-2,CASSETGGLEQYF
TRBJ2-7,TRBV20-1,CSAGFTRSSYEQYF
TRBJ1-6,TRBV27,CASGEGFNSPLHF
TRBJ2-5,TRBV10-1,CASSAARTSAKETQYF
TRBJ2-7,TRBV7-8,CASSPQGLAHSYEQYF
TRBJ1-2,TRBV20-1,CSAFGRSFYGYTF
TRBJ2-7,TRBV30,CAWSVPGVEAYEQYF
TRBJ2-5,TRBV19,CASSIAWQGGETQYF
TRBJ1-5,TRBV3-1,CASSQGRSYNQPQHF
TRBJ2-7,TRBV28,CASSSLGFSEQYF
TRBJ1-5,TRBV6-1,CASSDPGASNQPQHF
TRBJ1-1,TRBV6-2/TRBV6-3,CASSDPTGNTEAFF
TRBJ2-7,TRBV29-1,CSVSSVGGYEQYF
TRBJ1-5,TRBV27,CASSLLGIGQPQHF
TRBJ2-7,TRBV18,CASSPSSPLSTYEQYF
TRBJ1-2,TRBV3-1,CASSQEVTVDGYTF
TRBJ1-1,TRBV20-1,CSARSQGRSEAFF
TRBJ2-2,TRBV6-1,CASRGMGQTTGELFF
TRBJ2-2,TRBV7-2,CASKGSEFWTGELFF
TRBJ1-3,TRBV12-3/TRBV12-4,CASTRDSGNTIYF
TRBJ1-1,TRBV20-1,CSARGSTEAFF
TRBJ2-5,TRBV12-3/TRBV12-4,CASSEGLGGTQYF
TRBJ2-1,TRBV12-3/TRBV12-4,CASSFVASGGGEQFF
TRBJ1-2,TRBV19,CASSTGINYGYTF
TRBJ1-1,TRBV12-3/TRBV12-4,CASTIPVGNLGTEAFF
TRBJ1-6,TRBV6-1,CASSEDRQINSPLHF
TRBJ2-7,TRBV28,CASRQSSTYEQYF
TRBJ1-1,TRBV12-3/TRBV12-4,CASKGGTSMNTEAFF
TRBJ1-1,TRBV29-1,CSVGTGRPEAFF
TRBJ2-5,TRBV7-2,CASSHVRAMVSQETQYF
TRBJ2-7,TRBV28,CASSVTSGIYEQYF
TRBJ2-7,TRBV20-1,CSARGYADGTGRPEQYF
TRBJ2-2,TRBV12-3/TRBV12-4,CASSTGQETGELFF
TRBJ2-7,TRBV28,CASSPRDRRSYEQYF
TRBJ2-7,TRBV29-1,CSIRTSGSYEQYF
TRBJ2-5,TRBV6-1,CASSDVAGGDQETQYF
TRBJ2-7,TRBV6-5,CASSDSSGGKQYF
TRBJ2-7,TRBV6-2/TRBV6-3,CASSSSPGRGLYEQYF
TRBJ2-7,TRBV4-1,CASSQVGVEDYEQYF
TRBJ1-5,TRBV4-2,CASNQDMRSSNQPQHF
TRBJ1-5,TRBV28,CASNPLLYSNQPQHF
TRBJ1-2,TRBV12-3/TRBV12-4,CASSFGISYGYTF
TRBJ1-1,TRBV10-3,CAISDGTANEAFF
TRBJ2-2,TRBV6-1,CASRGTGDANTGELFF
TRBJ1-5,TRBV2,CASSWDVNDNSNQPQHF
TRBJ1-1,TRBV28,CASSHPDLPKTEAFF
TRBJ1-1,TRBV2,CASREETYTEAFF
TRBJ2-7,TRBV6-2/TRBV6-3,CASSTGHYKYEQYF
TRBJ2-7,TRBV30,CAWGTGGSSYEQYF
TRBJ2-3,TRBV12-3/TRBV12-4,CASSQTPSTDTQYF
TRBJ2-5,TRBV2,CASSEDGGAQETQYF
TRBJ2-7,TRBV12-3/TRBV12-4,CASSPERVSYEQYF
TRBJ2-4,TRBV12-5,CASGLGTGIAKNIQYF
TRBJ2-7,TRBV9,CASSVDQARQEQYF